A single sample gave rise to the 7 T cell receptor beta chains below, sequenced in a study of glioma-infiltrating T cells. Amplification of TCR alpha and beta CDR3 regions from RNA used iRepertoire nested multiplex PCR. TCRdb re-called the multiplex PCR reads with MiXCR, one entry per CDR3 protein. The sample lists some 190,000 distinct CDR3 sequences, approximately 30% occurring once. Sequencing used glioma tissue, nonneoplastic brain tissue, or PBMCs (not recorded which). The receptors here all came from a human donor with low-grade glioma or glioblastoma, undergoing nonglioma brain surgery, or in good health (not recorded which).

At least ten counts were recorded for this clonotype. The chain employs TRBV6-1 and TRBJ2-5; no definite D call. This CDR3 spans 10 amino acids. Germline CDR1 and CDR2: MNHNS and SASEGT. Trimming left V 8 bases short and J 5 bases short, with 6 bases between. CDR3 DNA sequence: TGTGCCAGCGTGGGTGAGACCCAGTACTTC. This translates into CASVGETQYF.

Details on this clonotype: This may arise from a read error, as a much more abundant clone is one base away. The chain recombines TRBV9 with TRBJ2-5; TRBD2 matches 14 bases. Trimming at V came to 4 bases and at J to 7 bases, leaving 15 bases not matched to a gene. The CDR3 has 18 residues. Germline assignment: CDR1 SGDLS and CDR2 YYNGEE. This chain's CDR3 is CASSYGLAGGNGKGTQYF. The CDR3 DNA sequence: TGTGCCAGCAGCTACGGACTAGCGGGAGGAAATGGGAAGGGGACCCAGTACTTC. The variable domain in full, completed from reference TRBV9 and TRBJ2-5, reads DSGVTQTPKHLITATGQRVTLRCSPRSGDLSVYWYQQSLDQGLQFLIQYYNGEERAKGNILERFSAQQFPDLHSELNLSSLELGDSALYFCASSYGLAGGNGKGTQYFGPGTRLLVL.

The rearrangement links TRBV5-1 to TRBJ2-5, with a tentative D call TRBD2 (5 bases). This CDR3 region has 12 residues. The germline V gene encodes CDR1 SGHRS and CDR2 YFSETQ. V lost 0 bases, J lost 9 bases, and 9 bases lay in between. The CDR3 sequence: CASSLVEEAQYF. The CDR3 DNA reads TGCGCCAGCAGCTTGGTAGAGGAGGCCCAGTACTTC.

The chain recombines TRBV7-2 with TRBJ2-7, with 7 positions matching TRBD2. The CDR3 loop spans 15 amino acids. V shed 3 bases and J 1 base; nucleotides not matched to a gene: 6. Per germline, CDR1 SGHTA and CDR2 FQGNSA. The CDR3 region is CASSLGGALSYEQYF. The CDR3 bases are TGTGCCAGCAGCTTGGGAGGGGCGCTTTCCTACGAGCAGTACTTC. The variable domain in full, with the rest retrieved from reference TRBV7-2 and TRBJ2-7, is GAGVSQSPSNKVTEKGKDVELRCDPISGHTALYWYRQSLGQGLEFLIYFQGNSAPDKSGLPSDRFSAERTGGSVSTLTIQRTQQEDSAVYLCASSLGGALSYEQYFGPGTRLTVT.

The sample holds many counts of this clonotype. The chain has TRBV19 and TRBJ2-1, with TRBD2 as a possible D gene (6 bases). This CDR3 comprises 14 residues. The germline V gene encodes CDR1 LNHDA and CDR2 SQIVND (reference sequence). The ends were cut back, 1 base at V and 7 bases at J, with 11 bases in the middle. Here the CDR3 DNA reads TGTGCCAGTAGTATAGCGGTGGGGGGAAATGAGCAGTTCTTC. Its protein is CASSIAVGGNEQFF.

The sample holds many counts of this clonotype. V is TRBV3-1 and J is TRBJ2-5, with D possibly matching TRBD1 (5 bases). V was shortened by 1 base and J by 3 bases, with 15 bases between the two germline ends. Germline CDR1 LGHDT, CDR2 YNNKEL (reference sequence). This CDR3 has 16 amino acids. The CDR3 spells CASSQGERSGKETQYF. CDR3 coding DNA: TGTGCCAGCAGCCAAGGAGAACGTTCAGGGAAAGAGACCCAGTACTTC.

This clonotype was seen only a few times. The chain employs TRBV11-1 and TRBJ2-1; 7 bases are a match to TRBD2. The CDR3 contains 15 residues. CDR1 is SGHAT and CDR2 is FQDESV in the germline V gene (reference sequence). The junction had 5 bases not matched to a gene; V was cut back by 2 bases and J by 4 bases. Written as DNA, the CDR3 is TGTGCCAGCAGCTTATGGGGCGGGGGTTACAATGAGCAGTTCTTC. Its protein is CASSLWGGGYNEQFF.